The 8 T cell receptor beta chains given below trace back to one sample, sequenced in a study of Graves' ophthalmopathy and Graves' hyperthyroidism. CDR3 regions of TCR beta were amplified from RNA transcripts. First-round RT-PCR with HTBI primers preceded a second-round multiplex PCR. TCRdb re-called the multiplex PCR reads with MiXCR, one entry per CDR3 protein. The data hold hundreds of thousands of distinct CDR3 sequences, with 22% observed a single time. The sequenced material came from peripheral blood. These receptors originate from a woman aged 18-30 years with stable Graves' hyperthyroidism. Some clones in this sample may be carry-over from other donors' samples.

This clonotype appeared a few times. J is TRBJ2-7 and V is TRBV28, with a tentative D call TRBD1 (8 bases). The germline gives CDR1 MDHEN, CDR2 SYDVKM. Trimming pared 1 base from V and 6 bases from J, leaving 13 bases between. The CDR3 totals 14 residues. The CDR3 is CASSLSGGGSEQYF. The CDR3 DNA sequence: TGTGCCAGCAGTTTATCAGGGGGCGGGAGCGAGCAGTACTTC.

The rearrangement links TRBV12-3 or TRBV12-4 to TRBJ1-2; D is ambiguous. This CDR3 region has 13 residues. V was pared by 6 bases and J by 4 bases, with 12 bases between. The CDR3 bases are TGTGCCAGCAGCGGGCTGGAGCCCTATGGCTACACCTTC. Translating it yields CASSGLEPYGYTF.

This clonotype was seen repeatedly, ten times or more. The chain uses TRBV7-3 and TRBJ1-2; 7 bases match TRBD1. V lost 5 bases, J lost 3 bases, and 15 bases stayed unmatched. The CDR3 consists of 17 residues. Germline lookup yields CDR1 SGHTA and CDR2 FQGTGA. The CDR3: CASSLLPGTVGDYGYTF. The CDR3 DNA follows: TGTGCCAGCAGCCTACTCCCCGGGACAGTAGGCGACTATGGCTACACCTTC.

This clonotype was observed at least ten times. The rearrangement uses TRBV12-3 or TRBV12-4 and TRBJ1-2; D not resolved. The CDR3 loop spans 13 amino acids. The germline V and J ends were trimmed by 5 bases and 6 bases, with 13 bases remaining between them. CDR3 coding DNA: TGTGCCAGCAGTCCCTGGGCGAGGGATGGCTACACCTTC. Its translation: CASSPWARDGYTF.

This clonotype has just a few counts. The chain combines TRBV2 with TRBJ1-2; 7 bases map to TRBD1. This CDR3 region has 13 residues. Trimming at V came to 4 bases and at J to 7 bases, leaving 6 bases not matched to a gene. In germline, CDR1 is SNHLY, CDR2 FYNNEI. The CDR3 is CASSGDREGGYTF. CDR3 coding DNA: TGTGCCAGCAGTGGCGACAGGGAGGGTGGCTACACCTTC.

The sample holds a few counts of this clonotype. The chain employs TRBV28 and TRBJ2-2, with 9 positions matching TRBD2. From germline, CDR1 is MDHEN and CDR2 SYDVKM. The V gene end was trimmed by 8 bases and the J gene end by 1 base; junction bases not matched to a gene: 5. The CDR3 contains 15 residues. Here the CDR3 reads CASEYSGGNTGELFF. Written as DNA, the CDR3 is TGTGCCAGCGAGTATAGCGGGGGGAACACCGGGGAGCTGTTTTTT.

The chain recombines TRBV3-1 with TRBJ2-7, with a tentative D call TRBD2 (6 bases). The V gene's germline CDR1 is LGHDT and CDR2 YNNKEL (reference sequence). This CDR3 has 12 residues. V gave up 8 bases and J gave up 1 base, with 9 bases separating them. As DNA, the CDR3 is TGTGCCAGCCGCGGGAAGTCCTACGAGCAGTACTTC. Its protein is CASRGKSYEQYF.

This clonotype was recorded many times. The chain links TRBV6-2 or TRBV6-3 to TRBJ1-5; 8 nucleotides match TRBD1. Losses at the gene ends were 6 bases for V and 3 bases for J; bases not matched to a gene: 19. Germline loops: CDR1 MNHEY, CDR2 SVGEGT. The CDR3 loop spans 19 amino acids. In nucleotides, the CDR3 is TGTGCCAGCAGCCCCTATTGGGGCAGGGGGCAAGGGGACAATCAGCCCCAGCATTTT. It codes for CASSPYWGRGQGDNQPQHF.